The 20 T cell receptor beta chains below all came from one sample that was sequenced in a study of blood T cell repertoires in COVID-19 (dated by TCRdb to the early 2020s). Library prep was done by the immunoSEQ multiplex PCR assay. TCRdb provides this immuneACCESS table in a form limited to in-frame rearrangements. Some clones are lacking; in checked studies, under half of them reflect an unresolved V gene, and why the rest are absent is not known. The sample table lists about 160,000 clones, about 90% of them with a count of one. The top ten clonotypes cover 4.8% of the sample. What was sequenced was peripheral blood. These receptors were obtained from a man aged 25-40 years with COVID-19, enrolled during active disease.

The chain employs TRBV15 and TRBJ2-7; TRBD1 is a possible D gene (5 bases). CDR3 length: 14 residues. V was shortened by 1 base and J by 3 bases, with 10 bases between the two germline ends. The germline CDR1 and CDR2 sequences are LNHNV and YYDKDF (reference sequence). In nucleotides, the CDR3 is TGTGCCACCAGCAGAGCCGGTAGGGGCTACGAGCAGTACTTC. Its protein is CATSRAGRGYEQYF.

This chain uses TRBV18 with TRBJ1-2; no clear D gene. The CDR3 extends over 15 amino acids. The germline CDR1 and CDR2 sequences are KGHSH and LQKENI. V lost 0 bases and J lost 4, with 12 bases in between. CDR3 coding DNA: TGTGCCAGCTCACCACCGGTGAGAACAGCCTATGGCTACACCTTC. Residues: CASSPPVRTAYGYTF.

This rearrangement joins TRBV27 to TRBJ1-2; 11 nucleotides match TRBD1. V lost 9 bases to trimming and J lost 7 bases; unmatched junction nucleotides: 7. This CDR3 contains 13 residues. The germline V gene encodes CDR1 MNHEY and CDR2 SMNVEV (reference sequence). The CDR3 DNA follows: TGTGCCAGTAGGACAGGGGGCTTAGCTGGCTACACCTTC. Residues: CASRTGGLAGYTF.

The chain carries TRBV9 and TRBJ2-7; 9 nucleotides match TRBD2. The CDR3 consists of 15 residues. V gave up 0 bases and J gave up 2 bases; unmatched junction bases: 3. CDR1 is SGDLS and CDR2 is YYNGEE in the germline V gene. The CDR3 protein is CASSVGAGGPYEQYF. DNA for the CDR3: TGTGCCAGCAGCGTAGGTGCGGGAGGGCCCTACGAGCAGTACTTC.

V and J are TRBV24-1 and TRBJ2-3; 8 nucleotides align to TRBD2. Germline V gives CDR1 KGHDR, CDR2 SFDVKD. The CDR3 runs to 15 residues. V shed 6 bases, J shed 0 bases, and the junction held 4 bases outside the gene matches. Written as DNA, the CDR3 is TGTGCCACCAGTCCGGGGGGGGCGAGCACAGATACGCAGTATTTT. This encodes CATSPGGASTDTQYF.

The J gene is TRBJ1-1, the V gene TRBV7-6, with D tentatively TRBD1 (5 bases). The CDR3 is made up of 16 amino acids. Germline CDR1 is SGHVS and CDR2 is FNYEAQ. V was clipped by 3 bases and J by 0 bases, with 14 bases between them. CDR3 sequence reads: CASSFIGESMNTEAFF. CDR3 nucleotides: TGTGCCAGCAGCTTTATAGGGGAATCCATGAACACTGAAGCTTTCTTT.

This chain joins TRBV6-1 and TRBJ1-2; 7 bases line up with TRBD1. Germline CDR1 MNHNS, CDR2 SASEGT. The CDR3 is made up of 15 amino acids. V gave up 3 bases and J gave up 0 bases; unmatched junction bases: 4. The CDR3 DNA reads TGTGCCAGCAGTGATCGACAGGGACCTAACTATGGCTACACCTTC. This encodes CASSDRQGPNYGYTF.

The V gene is TRBV4-1, the J gene TRBJ1-1; D perhaps matches TRBD1 (6 bases). This CDR3 has 15 amino acids. Germline values: CDR1 MGHRA, CDR2 YSYEKL. Between the trimmed V and J ends, which lost 4 bases and 4 bases, there was a span of 16 bases. The CDR3 DNA reads TGCGCCAGCAGCCCCCGACAGGTATTGGGCACTGAAGCTTTCTTT. Amino acids: CASSPRQVLGTEAFF.

Written as DNA, the CDR3 is TGTGCCAGCATCCTAAGGGGGCTAGACTATGGCTACACCTTC. Amino acids: CASILRGLDYGYTF. The V gene is TRBV2, the J gene TRBJ1-2; 7 bases fit TRBD1. Germline V gives CDR1 SNHLY, CDR2 FYNNEI. This CDR3 contains 14 residues. J gave up 3 bases and V 7 bases, and 8 bases lay outside the gene matches.

This chain connects TRBV6-5 to TRBJ1-1; D not resolved. Trimming shortened V by 2 bases and J by 0 bases, and 10 bases separated the two germline ends. Looked up from germline, CDR1 is MNHEY and CDR2 is SVGAGI. This CDR3 contains 15 residues. The CDR3 DNA reads TGTGCCAGCAGTTACGGAACAGAGATGAACACTGAAGCTTTCTTT. It codes for CASSYGTEMNTEAFF.

This chain uses TRBV28 with TRBJ1-5, with 9 bases identical to TRBD1. CDR1 and CDR2 (germline): MDHEN, SYDVKM. V gave up 6 bases and J gave up 1 base; unmatched junction bases: 4. This CDR3 spans 15 amino acids. CDR3 nucleotide sequence: TGTGCCAGCAGGACAGGGGGAGCGAGCAATCAGCCCCAGCATTTT. As protein: CASRTGGASNQPQHF.

The V call is TRBV18, the J call TRBJ1-6; perhaps TRBD1 as D (5 bases). The CDR3 is 15 residues long. Per the germline V gene, CDR1 is KGHSH and CDR2 is LQKENI. With 1 base removed from V and 4 bases from J, the gap between germline ends came to 8 bases. The DNA for the CDR3 is TGTGCCAGCTCACCACAGGGGAATTATAATTCACCCCTCCACTTT. This gives the protein CASSPQGNYNSPLHF.

In this sample, this clone turned up once. The J gene is TRBJ2-5, the V gene TRBV7-2, with TRBD2 matching 7 bases. Unmatched junction bases numbered 11, after V lost 2 bases and J lost 14 bases. Germline assignment: CDR1 SGHTA and CDR2 FQGNSA. The CDR3 spans 13 residues. The CDR3 here is CASSLLGLSGIYF. The CDR3 DNA sequence: TGTGCCAGCAGCTTACTTGGACTAAGCGGGATATACTTC.

This clone has only one observation. The V and J genes are TRBV15 and TRBJ2-3; TRBD1 aligns across 10 bases. The germline V gene encodes CDR1 LNHNV and CDR2 YYDKDF (reference sequence). This CDR3 spans 16 amino acids. Trimming at V came to 6 bases and at J to 0 bases, leaving 6 bases not matched to a gene. The CDR3 bases are TGTGCCACCAGAACTGGGACAGGGGCTAGCACAGATACGCAGTATTTT. Translating gives CATRTGTGASTDTQYF. Full variable domain (outside the CDR3, taken from reference TRBV15 and TRBJ2-3): DAMVIQNPRYQVTQFGKPVTLSCSQTLNHNVMYWYQQKSSQAPKLLFHYYDKDFNNEADTPDNFQSRRPNTSFCFLDIRSPGLGDTAMYLCATRTGTGASTDTQYFGPGTRLTVL.

The chain uses TRBV6-5 and TRBJ2-7; tentatively, D is TRBD1 (6 bases). CDR3 size: 15 residues. The germline CDR1 and CDR2 sequences are MNHEY and SVGAGI. Trimming cost V 4 bases and J 2 bases, with 15 bases left between them. The CDR3 is CASSFGQFRPYEQYF. The DNA for the CDR3 is TGTGCCAGCAGTTTTGGACAGTTCCGACCCTACGAGCAGTACTTC.

This clone was recorded only once. The chain recombines TRBV11-3 with TRBJ2-7, with D maybe TRBD1 (5 bases). The CDR3 is 13 amino acids. Germline assignment: CDR1 SGHNT and CDR2 YENEEA. V lost 6 bases and J 2 bases, leaving 11 bases between the germline ends. CDR3 protein: CASRRRAPYEQYF. The CDR3 DNA reads as TGTGCCAGCAGGCGCAGGGCTCCCTACGAGCAGTACTTC.

The chain recombines TRBV7-9 with TRBJ2-3; TRBD2 agrees at 9 bases. This CDR3 has 16 residues. Germline V lookup: CDR1 SEHNR, CDR2 FQNEAQ (reference sequence). V trimming: 6 bases; J trimming: 4 bases; junction bases outside the gene matches: 11. The CDR3 here is CASSPGTSLGPDTQYF. The CDR3 DNA follows: TGTGCCAGCAGTCCCGGGACTAGCTTGGGTCCAGATACGCAGTATTTT.

The CDR3 coding sequence is TGTGCCACCAGTGATTTTAACAGGGCTCCGAGCTCCTATAATTCACCCCTCCACTTT. Translated, it gives CATSDFNRAPSSYNSPLHF. This sequence joins TRBV24-1 and TRBJ1-6; TRBD1 is a possible D gene (6 bases). The CDR3 loop spans 19 amino acids. Trimming took off 1 base at V and 0 bases at J, with 15 bases between the two ends. Germline V CDR1 and CDR2: KGHDR, SFDVKD.

This chain links TRBV2 with TRBJ2-2; D gene uncertain. Germline V gene lookup returns CDR1 SNHLY and CDR2 FYNNEI. Between the trimmed V and J ends, which lost 4 bases and 0 bases, there was a span of 6 bases. The CDR3 has 14 residues. The CDR3 coding sequence is TGTGCCAGCAGTGTTTCAACGAACACCGGGGAGCTGTTTTTT. Translation gives CASSVSTNTGELFF.

The chain employs TRBV19 and TRBJ1-2; 8 positions match TRBD1. The germline CDR1 and CDR2 sequences are LNHDA and SQIVND (reference sequence). V lost 7 bases, J lost 4 bases, and 2 bases stayed unmatched. This CDR3 is built from 12 residues. The CDR3 DNA reads as TGTGCCAGTATCCAGGGGGCCTATGGCTACACCTTC. This codes for CASIQGAYGYTF.